Listed here are 6 T cell receptor beta chains from one sample, sequenced in a study of blood T cell repertoires in COVID-19. Generated by immunoSEQ multiplex PCR, the TCRdb table keeps only in-frame clones and is missing some. The data hold 25,000 to 35,000 clones, with more than 70% observed a single time. Sample: peripheral blood. The receptor source for this set is a human donor in a cohort sampled during active COVID-19.

The gene calls are TRBV6-6 and TRBJ2-3; 7 bases agree with TRBD2. With V trimmed by 7 bases and J by 0 bases, 10 bases remained unmatched. Looked up from germline, CDR1 is MNHNY and CDR2 is SVGAGI (reference sequence). CDR3 length equals 16 residues. The CDR3 reads CASTSGRGLSTDTQYF. CDR3 bases: TGTGCCAGCACCTCGGGGCGGGGGTTGAGCACAGATACGCAGTATTTT.

This sequence joins TRBV28 and TRBJ1-2; D unresolved. Germline V gene lookup returns CDR1 MDHEN and CDR2 SYDVKM. The CDR3 sequence is 12 residues long. The V end was cut by 3 bases, the J end by 4 bases, with 6 bases between. In DNA, the CDR3 is TGTGCCAGCAGTTTTCTCGGCTATGGCTACACCTTC. Translating gives CASSFLGYGYTF.

This sequence joins TRBV4-1 and TRBJ1-5; 7 nucleotides line up with TRBD1. The CDR3 extends over 15 amino acids. Germline assignment: CDR1 MGHRA and CDR2 YSYEKL. The ends lost 7 bases at V and 0 bases at J; junction bases unmatched: 6. The CDR3 DNA follows: TGCGCCAGCACCGGGACAGTACTTAGCAATCAGCCCCAGCATTTT. The encoded protein is CASTGTVLSNQPQHF.

The V gene is TRBV6-4, the J gene TRBJ1-2; a possible D gene is TRBD1 (5 bases). The CDR3 covers 17 residues. V shed 3 bases and J shed 0 bases, with 17 bases lying between them. Looked up from germline, CDR1 is MRHNA and CDR2 is SNTAGT. In nucleotides, the CDR3 is TGTGCCAGCAGTGAGACGTTTGGGGCCAGAGCTAACTATGGCTACACCTTC. It yields the protein CASSETFGARANYGYTF.

The chain carries TRBV13 and TRBJ1-6; D call uncertain. The germline V gene has CDR1 PRHDT and CDR2 FYEKMQ (reference sequence). The V end was cut by 1 base, the J end by 6 bases, with 13 bases between. CDR3 length: 16 residues. In DNA, the CDR3 is TGTGCCAGCAGCTTAGAGGATGGGCCAGTTAATTCACCCCTCCACTTT. Protein product: CASSLEDGPVNSPLHF.

The V call is TRBV7-9, the J call TRBJ1-1; possible D gene TRBD1, 6 bases. The CDR3 is made up of 13 amino acids. The V end was cut by 6 bases, the J end by 3 bases, with 11 bases between. The germline V gene encodes CDR1 SEHNR and CDR2 FQNEAQ (reference sequence). As DNA, the CDR3 is TGTGCCAGCAGTCTTTCAGGGGACACTGAAGCTTTCTTT. Its protein is CASSLSGDTEAFF.